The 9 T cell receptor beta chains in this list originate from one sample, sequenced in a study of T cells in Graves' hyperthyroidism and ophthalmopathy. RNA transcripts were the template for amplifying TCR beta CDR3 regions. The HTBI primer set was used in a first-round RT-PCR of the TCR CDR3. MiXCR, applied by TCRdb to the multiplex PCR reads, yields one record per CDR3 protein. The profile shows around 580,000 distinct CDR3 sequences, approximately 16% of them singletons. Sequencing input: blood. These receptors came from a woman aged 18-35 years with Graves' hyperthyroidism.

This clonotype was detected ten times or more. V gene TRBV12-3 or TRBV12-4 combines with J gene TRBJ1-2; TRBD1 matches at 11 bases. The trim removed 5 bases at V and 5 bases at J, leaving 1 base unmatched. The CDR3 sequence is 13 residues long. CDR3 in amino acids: CASSRDRGYGYTF. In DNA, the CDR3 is TGTGCCAGCAGTAGGGACAGGGGGTATGGCTACACCTTC.

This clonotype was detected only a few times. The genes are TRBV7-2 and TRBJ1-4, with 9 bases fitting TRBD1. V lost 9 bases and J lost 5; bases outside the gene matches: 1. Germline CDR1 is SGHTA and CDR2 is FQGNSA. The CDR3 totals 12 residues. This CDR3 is CARGTGNEKLFF. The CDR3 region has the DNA TGTGCCAGGGGGACAGGGAATGAAAAACTGTTTTTT.

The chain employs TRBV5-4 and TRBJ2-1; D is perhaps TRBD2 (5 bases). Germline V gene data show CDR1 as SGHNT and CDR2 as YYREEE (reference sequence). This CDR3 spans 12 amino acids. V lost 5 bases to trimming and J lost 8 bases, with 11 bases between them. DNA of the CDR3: TGTGCCAGCAGGGGGTCGCGGGATGAGCAGTTCTTC. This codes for CASRGSRDEQFF. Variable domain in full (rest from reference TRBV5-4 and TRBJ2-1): ETGVTQSPTHLIKTRGQQVTLRCSSQSGHNTVSWYQQALGQGPQFIFQYYREEENGRGNFPPRFSGLQFPNYSSELNVNALELDDSALYLCASRGSRDEQFFGPGTRLTVL.

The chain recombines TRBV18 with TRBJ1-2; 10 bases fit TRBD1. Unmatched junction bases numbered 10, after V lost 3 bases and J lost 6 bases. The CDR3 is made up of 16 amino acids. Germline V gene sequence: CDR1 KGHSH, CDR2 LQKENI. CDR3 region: CASSPATTGGTDGYTF. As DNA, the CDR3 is TGTGCCAGCTCACCTGCGACGACAGGGGGCACAGATGGCTACACCTTC.

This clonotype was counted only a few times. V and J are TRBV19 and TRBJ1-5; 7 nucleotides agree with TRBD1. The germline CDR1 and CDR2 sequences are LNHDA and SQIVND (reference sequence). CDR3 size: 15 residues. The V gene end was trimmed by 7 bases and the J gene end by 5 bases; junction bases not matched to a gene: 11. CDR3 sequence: CASTPTGRADQPQHF. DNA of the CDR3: TGTGCCAGTACCCCGACAGGGAGGGCGGATCAGCCCCAGCATTTT.

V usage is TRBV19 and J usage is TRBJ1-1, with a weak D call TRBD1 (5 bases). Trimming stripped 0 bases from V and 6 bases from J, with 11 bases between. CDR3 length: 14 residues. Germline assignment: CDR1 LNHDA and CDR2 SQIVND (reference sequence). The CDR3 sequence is CASSIDRQIPEAFF. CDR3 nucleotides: TGTGCCAGTAGTATAGATCGACAGATACCTGAAGCTTTCTTT.

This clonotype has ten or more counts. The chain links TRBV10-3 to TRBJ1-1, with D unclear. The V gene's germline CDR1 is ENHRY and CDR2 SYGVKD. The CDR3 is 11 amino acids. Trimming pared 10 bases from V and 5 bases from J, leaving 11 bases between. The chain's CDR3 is CATQVGTEAFF. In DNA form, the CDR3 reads TGTGCCACCCAAGTAGGGACTGAAGCTTTCTTT.

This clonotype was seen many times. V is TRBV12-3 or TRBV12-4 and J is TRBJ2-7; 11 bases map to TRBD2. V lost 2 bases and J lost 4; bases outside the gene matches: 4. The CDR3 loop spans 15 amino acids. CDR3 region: CASSLLAGGGYEQYF. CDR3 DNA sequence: TGTGCCAGCAGTTTATTAGCGGGAGGGGGGTACGAGCAGTACTTC.

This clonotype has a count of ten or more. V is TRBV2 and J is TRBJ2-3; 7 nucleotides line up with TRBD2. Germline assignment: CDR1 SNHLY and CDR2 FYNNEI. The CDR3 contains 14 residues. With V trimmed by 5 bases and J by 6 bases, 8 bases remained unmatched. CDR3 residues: CASSKGLSGDTQYF. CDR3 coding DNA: TGTGCCAGCAGTAAGGGACTATCGGGGGATACGCAGTATTTT.